A selection of T cell receptor beta chains follows, all from one sample in a study of CD8+ T cells in alopecia areata. Assay used: immunoSEQ multiplex PCR; TCRdb lists only in-frame clones, some missing. The table shows about 100,000 clones, with roughly three fifths occurring only once. Sequences were derived from CD8+ T cells sorted from blood, sampled at approximately week 55, from a patient treated with tofacitinib. Receptors originate from a human donor with alopecia areata. The CDR3 runs from the conserved cysteine through the conserved F or W. A D gene is named only where the DNA matches it firmly. Rows give clone size only sometimes, using once, few, many, or a class for an expanded clone.

few	TRBV29-1	TRBJ2-7	TRBD1	CSVEKGQGSAYEQYF	TGCAGCGTTGAAAAGGGACAGGGGAGTGCCTACGAGCAGTACTTC
few	TRBV4-1	TRBJ2-3	TRBD2	CASSQEFGGVTDTQYF	TGCGCCAGCAGCCAAGAATTTGGGGGGGTCACAGATACGCAGTATTTT
-	TRBV6-5	TRBJ2-5	TRBD1	CASSMGQGVETQYF	TGTGCCAGCAGTATGGGACAGGGTGTGGAGACCCAGTACTTC
few	TRBV15	TRBJ2-7	-	CATSREAGEQYF	TGTGCCACCAGCAGAGAGGCGGGGGAGCAGTACTTC
-	TRBV7-2	TRBJ1-2	-	CASSSDHGYTF	TGTGCCAGCAGCTCCGACCATGGCTACACCTTC
-	TRBV19	TRBJ1-5	-	CASSTRGPFNQPQHF	TGTGCCAGTAGTACCCGGGGACCGTTCAATCAGCCCCAGCATTTT
-	TRBV2	TRBJ1-5	-	CASTVGNQPQHF	TGTGCCAGCACGGTAGGCAATCAGCCCCAGCATTTT
-	TRBV14	TRBJ2-3	-	CASSQDFGNTQYF	TGTGCCAGCAGCCAAGATTTCGGAAATACGCAGTATTTT
-	TRBV12-5	TRBJ2-4	TRBD1	CASGGQGAVDIQYF	TGTGCTAGTGGGGGACAGGGAGCTGTGGACATTCAGTACTTC
-	TRBV6-6	TRBJ2-3	-	CASSGSTDTQYF	TGTGCCAGCAGTGGCAGCACAGATACGCAGTATTTT
-	TRBV7-9	TRBJ2-7	TRBD1	CASSYSPGQGTYEQYF	TGTGCCAGCAGCTACTCACCGGGACAGGGGACCTACGAGCAGTACTTC
-	TRBV7-9	TRBJ2-7	-	CASSSPGHSYEQYF	TGTGCCAGCAGCTCCCCGGGACACAGCTACGAGCAGTACTTC
-	TRBV29-1	TRBJ2-5	TRBD1	CSVDRVDGQGEDQETQYF	TGCAGCGTTGACCGGGTGGACGGACAGGGGGAAGACCAAGAGACCCAGTACTTC
-	TRBV30	TRBJ2-7	-	CAWSSAKQGEEQYF	TGTGCCTGGAGTTCGGCCAAACAGGGAGAGGAGCAGTACTTC
few	TRBV10-3	TRBJ1-6	-	CAISESRGGSPLHF	TGTGCCATCAGTGAGTCTAGGGGTGGTTCACCCCTCCACTTT
-	TRBV7-9	TRBJ2-5	-	CASSPGTYQETQYF	TGTGCCAGCAGCCCGGGGACATACCAAGAGACCCAGTACTTC
-	TRBV2	TRBJ2-7	TRBD2	CASRPYVAGGPEQYF	TGTGCCAGCAGGCCCTACGTAGCGGGGGGGCCCGAGCAGTACTTC